Listed below are T cell receptor beta chains from one sample, sequenced in a study of T cells after yellow fever vaccination. TCRdb re-derived calls from the 5' RACE reads in MiXCR, one entry per CDR3 protein. Of fewer than 350,000 distinct CDR3 sequences listed, approximately 3.8% were seen once; the top ten hold around 24%. The sample in question was PBMCs, obtained on the day of the yellow fever booster vaccination. The receptors originated from a young man who received the YFV17D yellow fever vaccine. Each CDR3 is given with its conserved first and last residue. A D gene is named only where the DNA matches it firmly. Expanded clones get a size class; other rows say once, few or many, or leave the size out.

v_gene: TRBV5-5; d_gene: -; j_gene: TRBJ2-3; abundance: many; CDR3nt: TGTGCCAGCAGACCCGGCGCAGGGTCGGGAGATACGCAGTATTTT; CDR3aa: CASRPGAGSGDTQYF
v_gene: TRBV18; d_gene: TRBD2; j_gene: TRBJ2-1; abundance: many; CDR3nt: TGTGCCAGCTCACCACCGGGAGGGCGACTGGACAATGAGCAGTTCTTC; CDR3aa: CASSPPGGRLDNEQFF
v_gene: TRBV9; d_gene: -; j_gene: TRBJ2-7; abundance: -; CDR3nt: TGTGCCAGCAGCTTCGGACTTCTGAGCTCCTACGAGCAGTACTTC; CDR3aa: CASSFGLLSSYEQYF
v_gene: TRBV25-1; d_gene: -; j_gene: TRBJ2-3; abundance: -; CDR3nt: TGTGCCACCGCACCCGGGGGCATCACAGATACGCAGTATTTT; CDR3aa: CATAPGGITDTQYF
v_gene: TRBV19; d_gene: -; j_gene: TRBJ2-3; abundance: -; CDR3nt: TGTGCCAGTAGTATGTTACCCCCAGGGGCACGCATTGATACGCAGTATTTT; CDR3aa: CASSMLPPGARIDTQYF
v_gene: TRBV20-1; d_gene: -; j_gene: TRBJ1-2; abundance: many; CDR3nt: TGCAGTGCTCGCCGTGCGGGTGACGGCACTAACTATGGCTACACCTTC; CDR3aa: CSARRAGDGTNYGYTF
v_gene: TRBV12-3/TRBV12-4; d_gene: -; j_gene: TRBJ2-3; abundance: many; CDR3nt: TGTGCCAGCAGTAGCACACTCGGGGGATCGGATACGCAGTATTTT; CDR3aa: CASSSTLGGSDTQYF
v_gene: TRBV7-9; d_gene: -; j_gene: TRBJ1-5; abundance: few; CDR3nt: TGTGCCAGCAGGGGGGGTGGAGCCAGCAATCAGCCCCAGCATTTT; CDR3aa: CASRGGGASNQPQHF
v_gene: TRBV30; d_gene: -; j_gene: TRBJ2-7; abundance: few; CDR3nt: TGTGCCTGGAGTGGGGTAACCTACGAGCAGTACTTC; CDR3aa: CAWSGVTYEQYF
v_gene: TRBV3-1; d_gene: TRBD1; j_gene: TRBJ1-6; abundance: many; CDR3nt: TGTGCCAGCAGCCAAGGGGCTCAGGGGGGCTCACCCCTCCACTTT; CDR3aa: CASSQGAQGGSPLHF